This T cell receptor (beta chain) was found in a study of response to subunit inactivated influenza vaccine. Trimming removed 0 bases at V and 3 bases at J, with 13 bases between. CDR3 length: 15 residues. Germline CDR1 is SGHRS and CDR2 is YFSETQ. On this clonotype itself: Its antigen remains unidentified.

TCRdb passed the RT-PCR reads through MiXCR, listing each CDR3 protein once. The sample carries 650,000 to 800,000 distinct CDR3 sequences, about 15% recorded once. Overall study findings and caveats: After each seasonal influenza vaccination, few new T cells are recruited, the authors suggested.

The receptor was isolated from a man aged 50-59 years who received an inactivated influenza vaccine. The input for sequencing was PBMCs from blood, taken 14 days before vaccination. The chain is built from TRBV5-1 and TRBJ2-7; perhaps TRBD1 as D (6 bases). The CDR3 protein is CASSLAVGTIYEQYF. The CDR3 bases are TGCGCCAGCAGCTTGGCCGTCGGGACAATCTACGAGCAGTACTTC.